This T cell receptor beta chain was obtained from a study of prognosis after radiotherapy for stage I lung cancer. Study background: Around twelve men and more than 5 women, aged roughly 50 to 90 and with a median age of about 74 years, made up the patients. Distant metastases were recorded in a few patients after radiotherapy, at a median of around seven months, and no significant progression was recorded in around 16.

Approximately 6 milliliters of peripheral blood were drawn at each of two time points. Two rounds of multiplex PCR amplified TCR beta CDR3 from genomic DNA. First-round PCR amplification was performed with primers specific to each TRBV and TRBJ gene. Via MiXCR, TCRdb re-called the multiplex PCR reads, giving one row per CDR3 protein. Counted here are about 14,000 distinct CDR3 sequences, less than 35% occurring once; the ten biggest clones make up 10% to 15%. V lost 6 bases, J lost 5 bases, and 10 bases lay in between. CDR1 MDHEN and CDR2 SYDVKM come from the germline V gene. This CDR3 has 13 residues. This clonotype is medium-sized by share.

Specimen: PBMCs, collected before or after stereotactic body radiation therapy (not recorded which). The chain uses TRBV28 and TRBJ2-2; weak D call: TRBD2 (5 bases). The origin of this receptor is a donor aged 50 or older with non-small cell lung cancer. CDR3 DNA: TGTGCCAGCAGCTCCACTAGTACCGGGGAGCTGTTTTTT. Its translation is CASSSTSTGELFF.